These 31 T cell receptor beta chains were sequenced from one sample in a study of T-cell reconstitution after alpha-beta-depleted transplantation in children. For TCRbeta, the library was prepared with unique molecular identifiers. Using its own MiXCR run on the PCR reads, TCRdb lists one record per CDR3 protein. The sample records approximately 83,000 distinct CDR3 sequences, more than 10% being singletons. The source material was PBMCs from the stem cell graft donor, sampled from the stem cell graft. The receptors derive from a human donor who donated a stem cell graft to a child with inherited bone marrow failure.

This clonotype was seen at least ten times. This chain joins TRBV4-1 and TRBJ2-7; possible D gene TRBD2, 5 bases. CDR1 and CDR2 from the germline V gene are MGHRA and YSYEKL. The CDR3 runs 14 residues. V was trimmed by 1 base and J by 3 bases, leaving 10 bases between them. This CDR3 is CASSQVLGVYEQYF. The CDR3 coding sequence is TGCGCCAGCAGCCAAGTTCTGGGAGTCTACGAGCAGTACTTC.

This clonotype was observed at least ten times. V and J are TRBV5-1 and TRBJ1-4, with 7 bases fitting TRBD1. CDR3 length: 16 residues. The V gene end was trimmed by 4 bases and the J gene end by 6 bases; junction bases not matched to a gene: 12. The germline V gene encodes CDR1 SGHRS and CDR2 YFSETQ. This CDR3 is CASSPWPWTGDEKLFF. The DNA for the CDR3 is TGCGCCAGCAGCCCCTGGCCATGGACAGGCGATGAAAAACTGTTTTTT.

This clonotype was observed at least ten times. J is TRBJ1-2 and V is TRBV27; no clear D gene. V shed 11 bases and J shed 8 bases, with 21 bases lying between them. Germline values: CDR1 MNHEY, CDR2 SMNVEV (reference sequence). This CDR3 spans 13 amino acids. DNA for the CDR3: TGTGCCTGCGAGAAGGGTCGTCCCGGGGGCTACACCTTC. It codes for CACEKGRPGGYTF.

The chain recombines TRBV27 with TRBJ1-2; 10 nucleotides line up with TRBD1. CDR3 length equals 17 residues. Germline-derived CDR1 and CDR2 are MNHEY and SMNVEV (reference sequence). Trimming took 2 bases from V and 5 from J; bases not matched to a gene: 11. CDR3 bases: TGTGCCAGCAGTTTAGAAGGGACAGGGGAAACGACTTATGGCTACACCTTC. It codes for CASSLEGTGETTYGYTF.

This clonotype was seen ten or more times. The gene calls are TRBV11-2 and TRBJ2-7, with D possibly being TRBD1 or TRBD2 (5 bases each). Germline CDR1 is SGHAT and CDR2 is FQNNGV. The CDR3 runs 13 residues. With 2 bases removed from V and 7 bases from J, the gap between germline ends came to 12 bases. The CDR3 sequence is CASSLWGTEEQYF. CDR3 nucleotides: TGTGCCAGCAGCTTATGGGGGACCGAAGAGCAGTACTTC.

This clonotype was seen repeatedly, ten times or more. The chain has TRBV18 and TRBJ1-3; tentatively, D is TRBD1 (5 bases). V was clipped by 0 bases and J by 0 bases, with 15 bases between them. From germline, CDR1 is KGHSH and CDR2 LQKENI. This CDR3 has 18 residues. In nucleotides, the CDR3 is TGTGCCAGCTCACCACCTTCACGGGGCGCCCTCTCTGGAAACACCATATATTTT. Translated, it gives CASSPPSRGALSGNTIYF.

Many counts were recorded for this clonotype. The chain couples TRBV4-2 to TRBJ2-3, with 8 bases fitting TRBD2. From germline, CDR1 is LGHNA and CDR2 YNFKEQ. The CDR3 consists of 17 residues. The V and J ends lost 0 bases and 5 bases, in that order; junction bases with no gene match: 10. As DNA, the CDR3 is TGTGCCAGCAGCCAAGATCCAGCGGGGGCGCGGGGAGATACGCAGTATTTT. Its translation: CASSQDPAGARGDTQYF.

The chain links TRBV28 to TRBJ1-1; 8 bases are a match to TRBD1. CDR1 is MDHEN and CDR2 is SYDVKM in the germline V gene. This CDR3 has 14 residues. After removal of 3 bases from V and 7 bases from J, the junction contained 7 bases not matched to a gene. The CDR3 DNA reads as TGTGCCAGCAGTTTCTCAGGGGGCGCGGGTGAAGCTTTCTTT. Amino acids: CASSFSGGAGEAFF.

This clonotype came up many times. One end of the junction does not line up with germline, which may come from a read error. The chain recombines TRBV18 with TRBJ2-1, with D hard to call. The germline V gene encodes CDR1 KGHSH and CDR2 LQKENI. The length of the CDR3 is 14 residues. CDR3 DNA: TGTGCCAGCTCAATCTCCAACTCCTACAATGATCAGTTCTTC. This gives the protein CASSISNSYNDQFF.

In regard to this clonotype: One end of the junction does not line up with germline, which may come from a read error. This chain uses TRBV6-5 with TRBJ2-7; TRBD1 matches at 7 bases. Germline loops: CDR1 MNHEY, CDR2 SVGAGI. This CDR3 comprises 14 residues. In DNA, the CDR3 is TGTCCCAGCAGTTTCGACAGGGATTTTTCCGAGCAGTACTTC. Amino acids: CPSSFDRDFSEQYF.

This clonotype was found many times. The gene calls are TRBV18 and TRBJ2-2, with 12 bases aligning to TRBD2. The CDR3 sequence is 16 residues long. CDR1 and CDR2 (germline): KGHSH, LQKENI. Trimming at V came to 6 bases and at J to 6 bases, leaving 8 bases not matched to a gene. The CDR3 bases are TGTGCCAGCTCCGGGAGACTAGCGGGAGTATCCGGGGAGCTGTTTTTT. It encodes CASSGRLAGVSGELFF.

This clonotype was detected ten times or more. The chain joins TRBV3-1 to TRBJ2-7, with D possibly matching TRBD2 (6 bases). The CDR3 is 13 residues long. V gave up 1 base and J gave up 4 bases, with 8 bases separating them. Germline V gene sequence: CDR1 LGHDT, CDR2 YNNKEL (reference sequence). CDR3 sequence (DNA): TGTGCCAGCAGCCAAGCTCTAGCGTACGAGCAGTACTTC. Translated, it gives CASSQALAYEQYF.

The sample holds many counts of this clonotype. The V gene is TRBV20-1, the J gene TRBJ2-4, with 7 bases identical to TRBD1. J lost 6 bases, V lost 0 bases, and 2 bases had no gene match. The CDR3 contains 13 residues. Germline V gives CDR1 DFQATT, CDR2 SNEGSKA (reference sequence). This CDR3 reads CSARDYRGNIQYF. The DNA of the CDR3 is TGCAGTGCTAGAGACTACAGGGGAAACATTCAGTACTTC.

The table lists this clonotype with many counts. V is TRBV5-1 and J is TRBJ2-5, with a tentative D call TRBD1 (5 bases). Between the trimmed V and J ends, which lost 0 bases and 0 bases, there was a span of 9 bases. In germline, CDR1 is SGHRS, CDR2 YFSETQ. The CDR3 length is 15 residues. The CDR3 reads CASSLVRQYQETQYF. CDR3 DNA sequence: TGCGCCAGCAGCTTGGTTCGACAGTACCAAGAGACCCAGTACTTC.

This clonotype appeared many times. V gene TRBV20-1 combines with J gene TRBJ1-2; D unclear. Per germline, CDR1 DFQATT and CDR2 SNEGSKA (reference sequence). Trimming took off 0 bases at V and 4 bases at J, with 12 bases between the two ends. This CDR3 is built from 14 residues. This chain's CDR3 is CSARDQRFTYGYTF. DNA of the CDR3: TGCAGTGCTAGAGATCAAAGGTTTACCTATGGCTACACCTTC.

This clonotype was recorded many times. The CDR3 sequence: CASPYSGEGIEQFF. As DNA, the CDR3 is TGTGCCAGCCCATATTCAGGGGAGGGAATCGAGCAGTTCTTC. The V gene is TRBV11-2, the J gene TRBJ2-1; TRBD2 is a possible D gene (7 bases). Germline CDR1 and CDR2: SGHAT and FQNNGV. V was pared by 8 bases and J by 10 bases, with 21 bases between. The CDR3 sequence is 14 residues long. Complete variable domain (other parts from reference TRBV11-2 and TRBJ2-1): EAGVAQSPRYKIIEKRQSVAFWCNPISGHATLYWYQQILGQGPKLLIQFQNNGVVDDSQLPKDRFSAERLKGVDSTLKIQPAKLEDSAVYLCASPYSGEGIEQFFGPGTRLTVL.

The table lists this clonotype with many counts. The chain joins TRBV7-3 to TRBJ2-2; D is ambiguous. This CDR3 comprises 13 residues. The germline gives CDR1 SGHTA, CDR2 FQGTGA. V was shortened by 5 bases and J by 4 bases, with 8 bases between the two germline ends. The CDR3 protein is CASSDRFTGELFF. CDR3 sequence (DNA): TGTGCCAGCAGCGACCGATTCACCGGGGAGCTGTTTTTT.

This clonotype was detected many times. The CDR3 protein is CASSQGPSYEQYF. CDR3 coding DNA: TGCGCCAGCAGCCAGGGACCTAGCTACGAGCAGTACTTC. The chain uses TRBV5-1 and TRBJ2-7; the D gene could be TRBD1 or TRBD2 (5 bases each). The ends were cut back, 4 bases at V and 3 bases at J, with 11 bases in the middle. Germline assignment: CDR1 SGHRS and CDR2 YFSETQ. The CDR3 is 13 amino acids. Drawing the rest from reference TRBV5-1 and TRBJ2-7, the complete variable domain is KAGVTQTPRYLIKTRGQQVTLSCSPISGHRSVSWYQQTPGQGLQFLFEYFSETQRNKGNFPGRFSGRQFSNSRSEMNVSTLELGDSALYLCASSQGPSYEQYFGPGTRLTVT.

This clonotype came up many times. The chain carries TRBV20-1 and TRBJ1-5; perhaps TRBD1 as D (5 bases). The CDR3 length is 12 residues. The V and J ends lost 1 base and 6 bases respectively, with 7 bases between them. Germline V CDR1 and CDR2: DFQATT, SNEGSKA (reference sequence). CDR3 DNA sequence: TGCAGTGCTAGAGCGGGACCTCAGCCCCAGCATTTT. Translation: CSARAGPQPQHF.

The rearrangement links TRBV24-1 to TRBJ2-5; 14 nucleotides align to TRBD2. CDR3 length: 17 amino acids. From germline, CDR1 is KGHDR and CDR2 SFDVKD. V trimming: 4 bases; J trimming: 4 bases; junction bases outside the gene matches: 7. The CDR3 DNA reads TGTGCCACCAGTGACCCGGGACTAGCGGGAGTTGCAGAGACCCAGTACTTC. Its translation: CATSDPGLAGVAETQYF.

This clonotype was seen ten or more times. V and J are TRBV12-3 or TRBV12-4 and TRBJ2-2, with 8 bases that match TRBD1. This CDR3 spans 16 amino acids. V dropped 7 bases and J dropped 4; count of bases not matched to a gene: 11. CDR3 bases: TGTGCCAGCATCCCCGGCGGACAGGGTAGCACCGGGGAGCTGTTTTTT. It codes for CASIPGGQGSTGELFF.

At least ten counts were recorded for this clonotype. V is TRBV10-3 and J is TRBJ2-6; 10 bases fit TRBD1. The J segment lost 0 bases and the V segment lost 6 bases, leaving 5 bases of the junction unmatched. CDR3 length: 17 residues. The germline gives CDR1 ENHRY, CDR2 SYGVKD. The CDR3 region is CAIRRTGGSSGANVLTF. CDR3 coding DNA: TGTGCCATCAGGCGGACAGGGGGGTCCTCTGGGGCCAACGTCCTGACTTTC.

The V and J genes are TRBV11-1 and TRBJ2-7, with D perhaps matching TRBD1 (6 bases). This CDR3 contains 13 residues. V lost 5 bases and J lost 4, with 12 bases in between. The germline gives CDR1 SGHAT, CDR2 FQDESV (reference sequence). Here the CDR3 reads CASSHGQKYEQYF. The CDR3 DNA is TGTGCCAGCAGCCACGGACAGAAGTACGAGCAGTACTTC.

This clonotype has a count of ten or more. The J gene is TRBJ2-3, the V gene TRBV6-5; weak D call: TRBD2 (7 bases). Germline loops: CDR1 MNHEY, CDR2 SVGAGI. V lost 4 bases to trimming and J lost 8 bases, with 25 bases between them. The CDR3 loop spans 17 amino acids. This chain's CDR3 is CASSFIGGRVGLVTQYF. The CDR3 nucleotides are TGTGCCAGCAGTTTTATCGGGGGGCGCGTAGGTCTTGTTACGCAGTATTTT.

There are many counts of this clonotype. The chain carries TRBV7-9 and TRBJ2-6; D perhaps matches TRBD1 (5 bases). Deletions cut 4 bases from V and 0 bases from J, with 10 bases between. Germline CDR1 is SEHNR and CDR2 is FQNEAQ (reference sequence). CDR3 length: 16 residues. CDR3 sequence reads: CASSSDRRSGANVLTF. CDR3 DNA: TGTGCCAGCAGCTCTGACAGACGCTCTGGGGCCAACGTCCTGACTTTC.

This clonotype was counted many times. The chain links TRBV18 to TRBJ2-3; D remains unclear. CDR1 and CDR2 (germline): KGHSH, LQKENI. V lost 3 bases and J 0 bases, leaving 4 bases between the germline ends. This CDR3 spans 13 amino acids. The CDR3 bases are TGTGCCAGCTCACCCACTAGCACAGATACGCAGTATTTT. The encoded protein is CASSPTSTDTQYF. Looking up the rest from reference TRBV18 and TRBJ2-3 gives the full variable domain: NAGVMQNPRHLVRRRGQEARLRCSPMKGHSHVYWYRQLPEEGLKFMVYLQKENIIDESGMPKERFSAEFPKEGPSILRIQQVVRGDSAAYFCASSPTSTDTQYFGPGTRLTVL.

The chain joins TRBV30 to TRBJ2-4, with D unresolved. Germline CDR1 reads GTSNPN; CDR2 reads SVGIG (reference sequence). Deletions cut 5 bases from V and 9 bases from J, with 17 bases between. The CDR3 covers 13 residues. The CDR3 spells CAWEPSRVGIQYF. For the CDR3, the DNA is TGTGCCTGGGAACCCAGTCGGGTTGGCATTCAGTACTTC.

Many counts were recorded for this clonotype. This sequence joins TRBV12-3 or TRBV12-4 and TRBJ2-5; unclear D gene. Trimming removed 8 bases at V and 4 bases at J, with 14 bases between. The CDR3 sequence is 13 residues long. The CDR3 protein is CASALVALETQYF. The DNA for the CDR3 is TGTGCCAGCGCCTTAGTGGCTCTAGAGACCCAGTACTTC.

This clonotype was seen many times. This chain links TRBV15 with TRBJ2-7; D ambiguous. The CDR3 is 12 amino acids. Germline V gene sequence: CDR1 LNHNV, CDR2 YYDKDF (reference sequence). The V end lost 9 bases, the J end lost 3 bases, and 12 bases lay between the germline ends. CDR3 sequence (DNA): TGTGCCACAGGTCGGGTAGGCTACGAGCAGTACTTC. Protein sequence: CATGRVGYEQYF. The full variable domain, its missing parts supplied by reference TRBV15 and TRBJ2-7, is DAMVIQNPRYQVTQFGKPVTLSCSQTLNHNVMYWYQQKSSQAPKLLFHYYDKDFNNEADTPDNFQSRRPNTSFCFLDIRSPGLGDTAMYLCATGRVGYEQYFGPGTRLTVT.

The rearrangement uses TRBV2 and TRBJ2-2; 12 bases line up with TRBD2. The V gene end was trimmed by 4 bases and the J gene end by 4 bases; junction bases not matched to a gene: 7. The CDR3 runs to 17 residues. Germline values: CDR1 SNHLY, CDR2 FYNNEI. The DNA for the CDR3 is TGTGCCAGCAGTGCAGGGCTAGCGGGGGGGCGCACCGGGGAGCTGTTTTTT. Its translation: CASSAGLAGGRTGELFF.

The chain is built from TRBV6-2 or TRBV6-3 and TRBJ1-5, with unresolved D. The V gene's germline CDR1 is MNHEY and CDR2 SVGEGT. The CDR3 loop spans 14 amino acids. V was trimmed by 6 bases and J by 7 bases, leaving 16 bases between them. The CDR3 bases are TGTGCCAGCAGACCCCTCGAGGTTGCCCAGCCCCAGCATTTT. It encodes CASRPLEVAQPQHF.